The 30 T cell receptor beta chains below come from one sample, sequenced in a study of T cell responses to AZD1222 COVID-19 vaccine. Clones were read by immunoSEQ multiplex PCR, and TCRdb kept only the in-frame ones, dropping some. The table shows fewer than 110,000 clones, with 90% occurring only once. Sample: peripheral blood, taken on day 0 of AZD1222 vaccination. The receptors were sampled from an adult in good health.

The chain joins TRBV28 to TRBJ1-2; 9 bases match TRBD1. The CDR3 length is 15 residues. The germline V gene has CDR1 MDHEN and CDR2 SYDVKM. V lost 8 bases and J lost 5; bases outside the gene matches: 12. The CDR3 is CASEPPGQGGYGYTF. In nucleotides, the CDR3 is TGTGCCAGCGAACCTCCGGGACAGGGAGGGTATGGCTACACCTTC.

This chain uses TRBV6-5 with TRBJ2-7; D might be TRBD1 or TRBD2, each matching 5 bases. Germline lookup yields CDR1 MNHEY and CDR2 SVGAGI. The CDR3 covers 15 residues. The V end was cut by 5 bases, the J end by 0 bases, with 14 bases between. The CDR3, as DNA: TGTGCCAGCAGTACCGGGACGTTGAGCTCCTACGAGCAGTACTTC. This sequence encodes CASSTGTLSSYEQYF.

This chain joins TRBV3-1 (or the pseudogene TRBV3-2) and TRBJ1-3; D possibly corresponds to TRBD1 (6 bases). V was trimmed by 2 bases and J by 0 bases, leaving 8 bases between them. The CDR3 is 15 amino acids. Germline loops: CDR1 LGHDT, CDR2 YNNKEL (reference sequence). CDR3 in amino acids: CASSQRQDSGNTIYF. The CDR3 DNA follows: TGTGCCAGCAGCCAAAGACAGGACTCTGGAAACACCATATATTTT.

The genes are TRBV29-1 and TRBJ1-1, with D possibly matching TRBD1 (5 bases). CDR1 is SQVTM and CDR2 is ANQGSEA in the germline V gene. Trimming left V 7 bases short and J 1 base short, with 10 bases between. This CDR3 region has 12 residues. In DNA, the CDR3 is TGCAGCGGGGACGGTGAGAACACTGAAGCTTTCTTT. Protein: CSGDGENTEAFF.

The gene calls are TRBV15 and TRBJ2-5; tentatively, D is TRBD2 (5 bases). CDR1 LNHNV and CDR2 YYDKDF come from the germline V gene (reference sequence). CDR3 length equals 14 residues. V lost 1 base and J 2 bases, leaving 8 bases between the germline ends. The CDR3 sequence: CATSRGTGQETQYF. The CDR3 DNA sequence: TGTGCCACCAGCAGAGGGACGGGGCAAGAGACCCAGTACTTC.

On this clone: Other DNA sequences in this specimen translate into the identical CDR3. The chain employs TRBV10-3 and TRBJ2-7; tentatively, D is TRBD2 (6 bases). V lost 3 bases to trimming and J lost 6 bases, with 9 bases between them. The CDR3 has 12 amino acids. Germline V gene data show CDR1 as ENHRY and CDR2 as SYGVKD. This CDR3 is CAISESGLEQYF. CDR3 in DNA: TGTGCCATCAGTGAATCGGGACTCGAGCAGTACTTC.

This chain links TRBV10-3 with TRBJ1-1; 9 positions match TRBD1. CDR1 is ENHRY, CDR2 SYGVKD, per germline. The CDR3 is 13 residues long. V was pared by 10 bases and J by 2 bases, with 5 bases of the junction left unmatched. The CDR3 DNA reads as TGTGCCACCGAGACAGGGGGTAACACTGAAGCTTTCTTT. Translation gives CATETGGNTEAFF.

This chain's CDR3 is CASSFGTTGELFF. The CDR3 nucleotides read TGTGCCAGCAGCTTCGGGACCACCGGGGAGCTGTTTTTT. This sequence joins TRBV5-4 and TRBJ2-2; D could derive from TRBD1 or TRBD2 (5 bases each). Germline CDR1 and CDR2: SGHNT and YYREEE (reference sequence). Deletions cut 2 bases from V and 4 bases from J, with 6 bases between. The CDR3 is made up of 13 amino acids.

CDR3 sequence: CASSQPRMYNSPLHF. In DNA, the CDR3 is TGCGCCAGCAGCCAGCCCAGGATGTATAATTCACCCCTCCACTTT. The chain combines TRBV4-1 with TRBJ1-6; D gene unclear. The CDR3 covers 15 residues. The V gene lost 3 bases and the J gene lost 4 bases, with 10 bases spanning the gap. From germline, CDR1 is MGHRA and CDR2 YSYEKL.

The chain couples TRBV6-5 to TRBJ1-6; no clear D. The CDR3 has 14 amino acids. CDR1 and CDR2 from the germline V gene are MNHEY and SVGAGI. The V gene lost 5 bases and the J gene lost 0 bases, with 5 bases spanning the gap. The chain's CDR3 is CASSRSSYNSPLHF. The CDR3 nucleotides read TGTGCCAGCAGTCGGAGCTCCTATAATTCACCCCTCCACTTT.

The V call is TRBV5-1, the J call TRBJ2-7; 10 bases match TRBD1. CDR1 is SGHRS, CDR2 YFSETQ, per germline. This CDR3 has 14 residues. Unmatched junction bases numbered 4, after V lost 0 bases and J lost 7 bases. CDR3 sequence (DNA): TGCGCCAGCAGCTTGGCCGGGACAGGGGAGGAGCAGTACTTC. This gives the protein CASSLAGTGEEQYF. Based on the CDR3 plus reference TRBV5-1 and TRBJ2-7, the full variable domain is KAGVTQTPRYLIKTRGQQVTLSCSPISGHRSVSWYQQTPGQGLQFLFEYFSETQRNKGNFPGRFSGRQFSNSRSEMNVSTLELGDSALYLCASSLAGTGEEQYFGPGTRLTVT.

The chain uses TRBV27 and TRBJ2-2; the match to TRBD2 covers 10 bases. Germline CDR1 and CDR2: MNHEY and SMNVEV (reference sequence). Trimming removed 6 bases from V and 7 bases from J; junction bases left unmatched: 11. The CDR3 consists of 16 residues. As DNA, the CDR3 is TGTGCCAGCAGGGGGCGACTAGCGGGTTTAGGCGGGGAGCTGTTTTTT. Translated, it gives CASRGRLAGLGGELFF.

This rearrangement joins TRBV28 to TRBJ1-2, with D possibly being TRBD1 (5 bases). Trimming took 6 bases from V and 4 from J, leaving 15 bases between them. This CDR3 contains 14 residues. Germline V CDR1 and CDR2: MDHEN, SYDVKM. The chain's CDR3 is CASSRGRGGYGYTF. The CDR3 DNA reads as TGTGCCAGCAGCCGAGGGCGGGGGGGCTATGGCTACACCTTC.

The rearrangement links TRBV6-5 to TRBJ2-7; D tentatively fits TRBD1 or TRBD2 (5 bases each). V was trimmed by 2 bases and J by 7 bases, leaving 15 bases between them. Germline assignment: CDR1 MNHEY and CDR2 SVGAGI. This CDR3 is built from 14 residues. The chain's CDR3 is CASSYGTDTGEQYF. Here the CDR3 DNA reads TGTGCCAGCAGTTACGGGACGGATACCGGGGAGCAGTACTTC.

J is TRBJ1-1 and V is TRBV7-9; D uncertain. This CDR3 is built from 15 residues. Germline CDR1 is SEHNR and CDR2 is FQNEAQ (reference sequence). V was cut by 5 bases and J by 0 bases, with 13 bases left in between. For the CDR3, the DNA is TGTGCCAGCAGCCTATCATATTTAATGAACACTGAAGCTTTCTTT. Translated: CASSLSYLMNTEAFF.

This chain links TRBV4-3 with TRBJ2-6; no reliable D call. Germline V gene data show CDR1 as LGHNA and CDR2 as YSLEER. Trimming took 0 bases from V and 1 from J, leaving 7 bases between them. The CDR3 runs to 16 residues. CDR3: CASSQDLGSGANVLTF. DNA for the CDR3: TGCGCCAGCAGCCAAGATTTGGGGTCTGGGGCCAACGTCCTGACTTTC.

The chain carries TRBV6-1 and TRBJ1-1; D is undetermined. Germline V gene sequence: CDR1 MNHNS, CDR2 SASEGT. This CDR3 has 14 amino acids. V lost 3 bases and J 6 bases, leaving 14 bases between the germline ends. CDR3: CASSDPAGVAEAFF. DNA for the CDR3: TGTGCCAGCAGTGACCCCGCCGGCGTTGCTGAAGCTTTCTTT.

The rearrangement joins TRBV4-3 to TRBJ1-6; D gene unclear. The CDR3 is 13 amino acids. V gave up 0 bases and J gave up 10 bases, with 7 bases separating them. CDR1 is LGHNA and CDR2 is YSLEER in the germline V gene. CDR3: CASSQESGSPLHF. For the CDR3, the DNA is TGCGCCAGCAGCCAAGAATCCGGCTCACCCCTCCACTTT.

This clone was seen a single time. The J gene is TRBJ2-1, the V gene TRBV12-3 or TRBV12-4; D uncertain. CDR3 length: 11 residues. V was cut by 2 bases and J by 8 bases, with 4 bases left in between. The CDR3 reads CASSLLDEQFF. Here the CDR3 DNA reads TGTGCCAGCAGTTTACTGGATGAGCAGTTCTTC.

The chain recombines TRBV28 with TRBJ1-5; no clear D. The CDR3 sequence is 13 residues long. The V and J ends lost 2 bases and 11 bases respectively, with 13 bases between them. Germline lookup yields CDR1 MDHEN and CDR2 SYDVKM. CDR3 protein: CASSLADLRTQHF. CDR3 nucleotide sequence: TGTGCCAGCAGTTTAGCTGATCTCAGGACCCAGCATTTT.

CDR3 sequence: CASSLTGQYYNEQFF. The DNA for the CDR3 is TGTGCCAGCAGCTTAACCGGGCAGTATTACAATGAGCAGTTCTTC. This sequence joins TRBV7-3 and TRBJ2-1; D not resolved. The ends were cut back, 0 bases at V and 4 bases at J, with 10 bases in the middle. Germline values: CDR1 SGHTA, CDR2 FQGTGA. The CDR3 runs 15 residues.

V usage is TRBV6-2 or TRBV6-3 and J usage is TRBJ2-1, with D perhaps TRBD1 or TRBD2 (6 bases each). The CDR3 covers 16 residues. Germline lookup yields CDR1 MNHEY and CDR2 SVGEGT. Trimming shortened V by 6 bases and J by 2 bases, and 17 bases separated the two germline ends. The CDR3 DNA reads TGTGCCAGCAGCACACACCGGGGGCCAACCTACAATGAGCAGTTCTTC. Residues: CASSTHRGPTYNEQFF.

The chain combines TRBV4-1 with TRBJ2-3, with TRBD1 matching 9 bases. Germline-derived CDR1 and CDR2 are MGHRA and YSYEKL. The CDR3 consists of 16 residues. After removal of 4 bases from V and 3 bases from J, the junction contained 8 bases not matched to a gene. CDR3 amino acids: CASSPPRQGGTDTQYF. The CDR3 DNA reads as TGCGCCAGCAGCCCTCCCCGACAGGGGGGAACAGATACGCAGTATTTT.

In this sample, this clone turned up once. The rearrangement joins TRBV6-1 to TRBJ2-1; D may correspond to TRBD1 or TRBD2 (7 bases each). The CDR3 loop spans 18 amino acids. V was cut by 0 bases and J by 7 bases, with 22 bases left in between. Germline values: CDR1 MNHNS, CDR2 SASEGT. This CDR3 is CASSEAAGGQGVGNEQFF. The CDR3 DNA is TGTGCCAGCAGTGAAGCTGCCGGGGGGCAGGGGGTCGGGAATGAGCAGTTCTTC.

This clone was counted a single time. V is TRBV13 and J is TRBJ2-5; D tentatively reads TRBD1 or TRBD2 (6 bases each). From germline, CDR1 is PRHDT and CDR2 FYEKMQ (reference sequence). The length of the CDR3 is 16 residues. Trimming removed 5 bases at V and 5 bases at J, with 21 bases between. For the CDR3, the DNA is TGTGCCAGCAGCCGACGTCGTTGGCAGGGGAGGGAGACCCAGTACTTC. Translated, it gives CASSRRRWQGRETQYF.

CDR3 sequence: CASSTMGSGLQPQHF. The CDR3 coding sequence is TGTGCCAGCAGCACGATGGGGTCAGGGCTGCAGCCCCAGCATTTT. The chain couples TRBV7-2 to TRBJ1-5; a weak D match, TRBD1 (5 bases). The CDR3 length is 15 residues. Trimming left V 5 bases short and J 7 bases short, with 18 bases between. The germline V gene has CDR1 SGHTA and CDR2 FQGNSA. The entire variable domain, with the rest obtained from reference TRBV7-2 and TRBJ1-5, is as follows: GAGVSQSPSNKVTEKGKDVELRCDPISGHTALYWYRQSLGQGLEFLIYFQGNSAPDKSGLPSDRFSAERTGGSVSTLTIQRTQQEDSAVYLCASSTMGSGLQPQHFGDGTRLSIL.

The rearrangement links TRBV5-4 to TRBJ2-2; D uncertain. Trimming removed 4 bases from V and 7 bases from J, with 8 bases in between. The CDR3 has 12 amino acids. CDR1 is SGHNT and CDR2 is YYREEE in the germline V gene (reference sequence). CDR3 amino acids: CASSRDGGELFF. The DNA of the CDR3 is TGTGCCAGCAGCCGAGACGGCGGGGAGCTGTTTTTT.

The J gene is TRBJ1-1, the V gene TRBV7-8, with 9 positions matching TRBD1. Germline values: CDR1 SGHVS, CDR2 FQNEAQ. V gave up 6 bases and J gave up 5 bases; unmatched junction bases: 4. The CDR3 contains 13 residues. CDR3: CASRDRGGTEAFF. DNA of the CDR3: TGTGCCAGCAGGGACAGGGGTGGGACTGAAGCTTTCTTT.

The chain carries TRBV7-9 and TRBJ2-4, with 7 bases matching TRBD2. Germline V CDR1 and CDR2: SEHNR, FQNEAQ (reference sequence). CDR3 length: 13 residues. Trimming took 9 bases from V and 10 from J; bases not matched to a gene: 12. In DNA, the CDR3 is TGTGCCAGTAGAAACGAATGGGGGGGAATTCAGTACTTC. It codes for CASRNEWGGIQYF. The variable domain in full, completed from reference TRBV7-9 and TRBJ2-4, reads DTGVSQNPRHKITKRGQNVTFRCDPISEHNRLYWYRQTLGQGPEFLTYFQNEAQLEKSRLLSDRFSAERPKGSFSTLEIQRTEQGDSAMYLCASRNEWGGIQYFGAGTRLSVL.

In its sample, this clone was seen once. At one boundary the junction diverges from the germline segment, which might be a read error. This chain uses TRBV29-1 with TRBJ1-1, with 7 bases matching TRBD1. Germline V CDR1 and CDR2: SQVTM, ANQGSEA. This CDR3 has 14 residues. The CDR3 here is CSAENRGADTEAFF. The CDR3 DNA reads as TGCAGCGCTGAAAACAGGGGAGCGGACACTGAAGCTTTCTTT. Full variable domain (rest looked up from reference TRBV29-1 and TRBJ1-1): SAVISQKPSRDICQRGTSLTIQCQVDSQVTMMFWYRQQPGQSLTLIATANQGSEATYESGFVIDKFPISRPNLTFSTLTVSNMSPEDSSIYLCSAENRGADTEAFFGQGTRLTVV.